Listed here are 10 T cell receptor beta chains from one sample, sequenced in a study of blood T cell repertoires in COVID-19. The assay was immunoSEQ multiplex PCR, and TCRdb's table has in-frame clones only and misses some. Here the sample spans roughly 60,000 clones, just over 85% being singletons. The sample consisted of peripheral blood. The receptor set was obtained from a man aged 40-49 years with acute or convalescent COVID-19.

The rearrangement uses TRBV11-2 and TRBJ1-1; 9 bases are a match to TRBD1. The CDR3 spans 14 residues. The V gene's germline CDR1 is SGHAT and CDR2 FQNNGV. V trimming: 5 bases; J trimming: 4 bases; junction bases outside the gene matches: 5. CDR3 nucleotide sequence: TGTGCCAGCAGCCCACAGGGGGCCGTCACTGAAGCTTTCTTT. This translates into CASSPQGAVTEAFF. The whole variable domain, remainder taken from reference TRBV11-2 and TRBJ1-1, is EAGVAQSPRYKIIEKRQSVAFWCNPISGHATLYWYQQILGQGPKLLIQFQNNGVVDDSQLPKDRFSAERLKGVDSTLKIQPAKLEDSAVYLCASSPQGAVTEAFFGQGTRLTVV.

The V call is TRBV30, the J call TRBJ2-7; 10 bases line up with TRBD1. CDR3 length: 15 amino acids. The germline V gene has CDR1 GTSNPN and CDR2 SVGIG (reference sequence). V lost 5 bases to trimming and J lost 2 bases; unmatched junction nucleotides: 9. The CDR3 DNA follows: TGTGCCTGGGGCAAAGGGGGGACAGGGGCCTACGAGCAGTACTTC. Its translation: CAWGKGGTGAYEQYF.

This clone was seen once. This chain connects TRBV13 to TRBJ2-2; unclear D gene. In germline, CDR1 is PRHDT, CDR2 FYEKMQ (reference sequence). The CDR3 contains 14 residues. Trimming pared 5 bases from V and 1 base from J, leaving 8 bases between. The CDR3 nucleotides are TGTGCCAGCAGCCCACCGGGGAACACCGGGGAGCTGTTTTTT. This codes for CASSPPGNTGELFF.

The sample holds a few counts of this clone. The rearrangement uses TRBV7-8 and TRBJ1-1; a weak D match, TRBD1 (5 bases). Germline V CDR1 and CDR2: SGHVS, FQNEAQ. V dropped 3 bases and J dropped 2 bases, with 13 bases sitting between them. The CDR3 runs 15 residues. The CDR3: CASSLGQSSNTEAFF. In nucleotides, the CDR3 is TGTGCCAGCAGCTTGGGGCAGTCCTCTAACACTGAAGCTTTCTTT. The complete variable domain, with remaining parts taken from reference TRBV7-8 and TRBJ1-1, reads GAGVSQSPRYKVAKRGQDVALRCDPISGHVSLFWYQQALGQGPEFLTYFQNEAQLDKSGLPSDRFFAERPEGSVSTLKIQRTQQEDSAVYLCASSLGQSSNTEAFFGQGTRLTVV.

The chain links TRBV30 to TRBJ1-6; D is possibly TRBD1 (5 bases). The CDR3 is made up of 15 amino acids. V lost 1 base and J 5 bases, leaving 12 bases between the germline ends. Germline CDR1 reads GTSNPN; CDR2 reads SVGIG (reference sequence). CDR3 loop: CAWSAGGIDNSPLHF. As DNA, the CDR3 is TGTGCCTGGAGTGCGGGGGGAATTGATAATTCACCCCTCCACTTT. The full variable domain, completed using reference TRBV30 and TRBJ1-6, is SQTIHQWPATLVQPVGSPLSLECTVEGTSNPNLYWYRQAAGRGLQLLFYSVGIGQISSEVPQNLSASRPQDRQFILSSKKLLLSDSGFYLCAWSAGGIDNSPLHFGNGTRLTVT.

The CDR3 DNA reads TGTGCCTGGAGTGCCCCCGTTCCCTTCGGTGGAAACACCATATATTTT. Its protein is CAWSAPVPFGGNTIYF. The rearrangement joins TRBV30 to TRBJ1-3; D gene ambiguous. This CDR3 is 16 amino acids long. Germline CDR1 is GTSNPN and CDR2 is SVGIG (reference sequence). Trimming pared 1 base from V and 3 bases from J, leaving 16 bases between.

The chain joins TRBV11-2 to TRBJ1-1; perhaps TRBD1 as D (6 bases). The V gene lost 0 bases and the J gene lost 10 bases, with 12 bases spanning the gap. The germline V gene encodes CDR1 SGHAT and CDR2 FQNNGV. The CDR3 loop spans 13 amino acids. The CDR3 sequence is CASSLDPRGRAFF. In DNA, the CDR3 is TGTGCCAGCAGCTTAGATCCCAGGGGACGAGCTTTCTTT.

The CDR3 loop reads CSVDGAGNDYGYTF. The CDR3 coding sequence is TGCAGCGTTGATGGGGCAGGGAACGACTATGGCTACACCTTC. This chain connects TRBV29-1 to TRBJ1-2; TRBD1 might be the D (5 bases). The length of the CDR3 is 14 residues. Trimming cost V 3 bases and J 3 bases, with 14 bases left between them. CDR1 and CDR2 (germline): SQVTM, ANQGSEA.

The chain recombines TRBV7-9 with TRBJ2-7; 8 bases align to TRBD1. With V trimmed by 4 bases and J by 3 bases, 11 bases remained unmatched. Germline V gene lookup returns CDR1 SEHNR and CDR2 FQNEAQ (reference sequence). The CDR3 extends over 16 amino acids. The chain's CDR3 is CASSSSRGPRGYEQYF. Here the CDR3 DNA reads TGTGCCAGCAGCTCTTCCAGGGGGCCTCGGGGCTACGAGCAGTACTTC.

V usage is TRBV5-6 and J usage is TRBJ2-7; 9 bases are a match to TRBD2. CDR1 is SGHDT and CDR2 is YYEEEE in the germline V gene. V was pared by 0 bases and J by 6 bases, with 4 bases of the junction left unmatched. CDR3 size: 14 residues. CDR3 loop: CASSLVAGGREQYF. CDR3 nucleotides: TGTGCCAGCAGCTTGGTGGCGGGGGGGCGCGAGCAGTACTTC.